One sample yielded the 10 T cell receptor beta chains listed below, sequenced in a study of T cells in Graves' hyperthyroidism and ophthalmopathy. From RNA transcripts, TCR beta CDR3 regions were amplified. With the HTBI primer set, the TCR CDR3 went through a first round of RT-PCR. Via MiXCR, TCRdb re-called the multiplex PCR reads, giving one row per CDR3 protein. Altogether around 50,000 distinct CDR3 sequences are present, about half being singletons, with the ten largest covering approximately 9%. The sequencing sample was made of blood. The receptors derive from a woman between 50 and 59 years old with Graves' ophthalmopathy.

V and J are TRBV5-1 and TRBJ1-1; TRBD1 is a possible D gene (5 bases). V shed 4 bases and J shed 6 bases, with 13 bases lying between them. The CDR3 covers 13 residues. Germline CDR1 is SGHRS and CDR2 is YFSETQ. The CDR3 is CASSREGRAEAFF. In DNA form, the CDR3 reads TGCGCCAGCAGCCGGGAGGGGAGGGCTGAAGCTTTCTTT.

This clonotype was detected ten times or more. The chain links TRBV10-3 to TRBJ2-7, with D possibly TRBD2 on 5 matching bases. Germline CDR1 is ENHRY and CDR2 is SYGVKD. The CDR3 extends over 15 amino acids. Trimming cost V 6 bases and J 0 bases, with 15 bases left between them. DNA of the CDR3: TGTGCCATCAGAACGAACGAGGGAAACTCCTACGAGCAGTACTTC. This encodes CAIRTNEGNSYEQYF.

The J gene is TRBJ2-7, the V gene TRBV28, with 10 nucleotides matching TRBD2. CDR1 MDHEN and CDR2 SYDVKM come from the germline V gene. V lost 8 bases, J lost 2 bases, and 6 bases stayed unmatched. The CDR3 spans 14 residues. The DNA for the CDR3 is TGTGCCAGCGTTTCTAGCGGGGGCCCCTACGAGCAGTACTTC. Residues: CASVSSGGPYEQYF.

The chain carries TRBV5-4 and TRBJ1-1; possibly TRBD1 for D (5 bases). CDR1 and CDR2 (germline): SGHNT, YYREEE (reference sequence). This CDR3 has 16 amino acids. Trimming took 4 bases from V and 1 from J, leaving 17 bases between them. The CDR3 coding sequence is TGTGCCAGCAGCGGATTGGGGGAGGGTGGGAACACTGAAGCTTTCTTT. The encoded protein is CASSGLGEGGNTEAFF.

This clonotype was seen a single time. The CDR3 region has the DNA TGTGCCAGCAGCCTCACCCTTCAAGAGACCCAGTACTTC. Translated: CASSLTLQETQYF. The chain carries TRBV7-2 and TRBJ2-5; D is undetermined. CDR3 length: 13 residues. Looked up from germline, CDR1 is SGHTA and CDR2 is FQGNSA. Deletions cut 5 bases from V and 2 bases from J, with 9 bases between.

This clonotype was recorded at least ten times. The chain uses TRBV7-2 and TRBJ2-1; TRBD2 matches 9 bases. The CDR3 length is 19 residues. Trimming cost V 5 bases and J 7 bases; bases outside gene matches: 21. Germline assignment: CDR1 SGHTA and CDR2 FQGNSA. Written as DNA, the CDR3 is TGTGCCAGCAGCCGAAGGCTAGCGGGGCCTTCCCGCCTTCTGAATGAGCAGTTCTTC. Its protein product is CASSRRLAGPSRLLNEQFF.

This clonotype was observed a single time. Lacking the conserved final phenylalanine or tryptophan, this CDR3 likely reflects a read error. It is unclear where the CDR3 begins or ends on the DNA, so no DNA is shown, and the CDR3 is as TCRdb lists it. This chain links TRBV10-3 with TRBJ1-3; the listed D gene, TRBD1, was not tested against the DNA. The CDR3 comprises 10 residues, both ends counted. Germline-derived CDR1 and CDR2 are ENHRY and SYGVKD. The CDR3 protein is CAISTGQGGT.

This clonotype showed up many times. This chain uses TRBV6-5 with TRBJ1-2; 7 bases align to TRBD1. Germline assignment: CDR1 MNHEY and CDR2 SVGAGI. The length of the CDR3 is 14 residues. The J segment lost 8 bases and the V segment lost 2 bases, leaving 8 bases of the junction unmatched. The CDR3 reads CASSYQDRVTGYTF. The DNA of the CDR3 is TGTGCCAGCAGTTACCAAGACAGGGTTACAGGCTACACCTTC.

The chain employs TRBV10-3 and TRBJ2-4; D might be TRBD2 (5 bases). CDR3 length: 16 residues. V was cut by 0 bases and J by 0 bases, with 9 bases left in between. Germline CDR1 ENHRY, CDR2 SYGVKD. The CDR3 nucleotides read TGTGCCATCAGTGAGTCGAGCGGTCTAGCCAAAAACATTCAGTACTTC. This codes for CAISESSGLAKNIQYF.

This clonotype came up many times. The chain couples TRBV5-1 to TRBJ2-3; D might be TRBD1 (6 bases). V lost 4 bases, J lost 2 bases, and 17 bases lay in between. The CDR3 is made up of 16 amino acids. The germline CDR1 and CDR2 sequences are SGHRS and YFSETQ. CDR3 DNA sequence: TGCGCCAGCAGCCAAAAAGTCGGACAGCTCACAGATACGCAGTATTTT. Amino acids: CASSQKVGQLTDTQYF.